These T cell receptor beta chains were read from a single sample in a study of CD8 T cells in Susac syndrome. TCRdb re-called the immunoSEQ multiplex PCR reads through MiXCR, storing one row per CDR3 protein. The table has over 150,000 distinct CDR3 sequences, approximately 94% seen once. The specimen was CD4+ T cells from PBMCs. The receptor set was obtained from a human donor with multiple sclerosis. Each CDR3 is given with its conserved first and last residue. The D gene is left open where the match is weak. Clone size appears in some rows only: once, few, many, or a class for an expanded clone.

clone_size d_call j_call v_call cdr3_aa cdr3_nt
NA NA TRBJ2-1 TRBV20-1 CSATGLDYNEQFF TGCAGTGCTACGGGACTGGACTACAATGAGCAGTTCTTC
NA NA TRBJ2-1 TRBV4-3 CASSQETTYNEQFF TGCGCCAGCAGCCAAGAAACGACTTACAATGAGCAGTTCTTC
NA NA TRBJ1-1 TRBV30 CAWSRSASTEAFF TGTGCCTGGAGTAGGTCAGCAAGCACTGAAGCTTTCTTT
NA NA TRBJ2-5 TRBV9 CASSPREKQETQYF TGTGCCAGCAGCCCCCGGGAGAAACAAGAGACCCAGTACTTC
NA NA TRBJ2-2 TRBV6-2/TRBV6-3 CASSLPGLTGGELFF TGTGCCAGCAGCCTGCCGGGACTCACAGGCGGGGAGCTGTTTTTT
NA NA TRBJ1-5 TRBV28 CASSLTESDGGNQPQHF TGTGCCAGCAGTTTAACCGAGTCGGACGGAGGGAATCAGCCCCAGCATTTT
NA NA TRBJ2-7 TRBV20-1 CSATQEREQYF TGCAGTGCTACACAGGAAAGGGAGCAGTACTTC
NA NA TRBJ1-2 TRBV7-2 CASSLVGQIGGYTF TGTGCCAGCAGCTTAGTCGGACAGATCGGTGGCTACACCTTC
NA NA TRBJ2-2 TRBV3-1 CASSPQAIRGELFF TGTGCCAGCAGCCCTCAAGCGATCCGCGGGGAGCTGTTTTTT
NA NA TRBJ1-5 TRBV20-1 CSARLWGTSNQPQHF TGCAGTGCTAGGCTGTGGGGGACTAGCAATCAGCCCCAGCATTTT
NA NA TRBJ2-1 TRBV5-4 CASSLVGVLNNEQFF TGTGCCAGCAGCTTGGTGGGGGTTCTGAACAATGAGCAGTTCTTC
NA TRBD1 TRBJ1-2 TRBV15 CATVQGYGYGYTF TGTGCCACCGTACAGGGGTACGGCTATGGCTACACCTTC
few NA TRBJ2-5 TRBV27 CASSLRVQETQYF TGTGCCAGCAGTTTAAGGGTCCAAGAGACCCAGTACTTC
NA NA TRBJ2-1 TRBV5-1 CASSLGDLRNEQFF TGCGCCAGCAGCTTGGGAGACTTACGTAATGAGCAGTTCTTC
NA NA TRBJ1-4 TRBV3-1 CASSRGLATNEKLFF TGTGCCAGCAGCCGCGGGTTGGCAACTAATGAAAAACTGTTTTTT
NA TRBD1 TRBJ1-1 TRBV15 CATSMTGFGTEAFF TGTGCCACCAGCATGACAGGGTTCGGCACTGAAGCTTTCTTT
NA TRBD2 TRBJ2-3 TRBV2 CASRAGLAGLSDTQYF TGTGCCAGCAGGGCGGGACTAGCGGGCCTCTCGGATACGCAGTATTTT
NA TRBD2 TRBJ2-1 TRBV11-2 CASSKTSGGAYNEQFF TGTGCCAGCAGCAAGACTAGCGGGGGGGCCTACAATGAGCAGTTCTTC
NA NA TRBJ1-3 TRBV5-8 CASSYPTGRNTIYF TGTGCCAGCAGCTACCCGACAGGTCGAAACACCATATATTTT
NA NA TRBJ1-4 TRBV27 CASRPRLNEKLFF TGTGCCAGCAGGCCTAGACTCAATGAAAAACTGTTTTTT
NA TRBD2 TRBJ2-5 TRBV9 CASSVGASGTGETQYF TGTGCCAGCAGCGTAGGGGCTAGCGGGACGGGGGAGACCCAGTACTTC
NA NA TRBJ2-2 TRBV4-3 CASSMDSYNTGELFF TGCGCCAGCAGTATGGACAGCTACAACACCGGGGAGCTGTTTTTT
NA TRBD2 TRBJ2-3 TRBV4-3 CASSRGLVADTQYF TGCGCCAGCAGCCGCGGACTAGTCGCAGATACGCAGTATTTT
NA TRBD2 TRBJ2-7 TRBV7-8 CASSDLAGYTYEQYF TGTGCCAGCAGCGACCTAGCGGGATATACCTACGAGCAGTACTTC
NA NA TRBJ2-5 TRBV5-1 CASSLVAGPETQYF TGCGCCAGCAGCTTGGTGGCAGGTCCGGAGACCCAGTACTTC
NA TRBD1 TRBJ2-7 TRBV20-1 CSASTHRGDEQYF TGCAGTGCTAGTACCCACAGGGGCGACGAGCAGTACTTC
NA NA TRBJ2-2 TRBV20-1 CSALLATTGELFF TGCAGTGCTCTACTCGCGACCACCGGGGAGCTGTTTTTT
NA NA TRBJ1-6 TRBV28 CASSSGQGDSPLHF TGTGCCAGCAGTTCGGGCCAAGGTGATTCACCCCTCCACTTT
NA NA TRBJ1-4 TRBV6-5 CASAGLATNEKLFF TGTGCCAGCGCAGGTCTAGCAACTAATGAAAAACTGTTTTTT
NA TRBD2 TRBJ2-3 TRBV2 CASTPGTSATDTQYF TGTGCCAGCACCCCGGGGACTAGCGCAACAGATACGCAGTATTTT
NA NA TRBJ1-1 TRBV19 CASSQPGQRPEAFF TGTGCCAGTAGTCAACCCGGCCAGCGACCTGAAGCTTTCTTT
NA TRBD1 TRBJ2-5 TRBV6-1 CASRTRDRRPGETQYF TGTGCCAGCAGGACCCGGGACAGGCGCCCCGGAGAGACCCAGTACTTC
NA TRBD1 TRBJ1-1 TRBV6-5 CASSYSRTGDTEAFF TGTGCCAGCAGTTACTCGAGGACAGGGGACACTGAAGCTTTCTTT
once NA TRBJ2-5 TRBV9 CASSVGVSGTAVQETQYF TGTGCCAGCAGCGTAGGGGTGTCCGGTACCGCCGTCCAAGAGACCCAGTACTTC
NA TRBD1 TRBJ1-1 TRBV6-6 CASSWDRGSESTEAFF TGTGCCAGCAGTTGGGACAGGGGGAGTGAGAGCACTGAAGCTTTCTTT
NA TRBD1 TRBJ1-2 TRBV7-2 CASSSMTGGYGYTF TGTGCCAGCAGCTCTATGACAGGGGGTTATGGCTACACCTTC
NA NA TRBJ1-6 TRBV20-1 CSARWQGDSPLHF TGCAGTGCTAGGTGGCAGGGAGATTCACCCCTCCACTTT
once TRBD1 TRBJ2-1 TRBV10-3 CATLPGTGVYNEQFF TGTGCCACCCTTCCTGGGACAGGGGTATACAATGAGCAGTTCTTC
NA NA TRBJ1-6 TRBV6-5 CAIAGQPNSPLHF TGTGCAATCGCGGGGCAGCCCAATTCACCCCTCCACTTT